This T cell receptor (beta chain) was found in a study of T-cell reconstitution after alpha-beta-depleted transplantation in children. The study's findings and limits: Surviving thymic progenitors and recipient T cells were the source of high TCRbeta diversity at day 60 in some patients. As was reported, about two months after transplant, alpha-beta T cells came from several hundred expanded graft clones.

Researchers prepared the TCRbeta library using unique molecular identifiers, the study reports. Using its own MiXCR run on the PCR reads, TCRdb lists one record per CDR3 protein. This sample has 450,000 to 600,000 distinct CDR3 sequences, with about 10% found just once. Ten or more counts support this clonotype. Antigen: not known. Trimming stripped 0 bases from V and 7 bases from J, with 10 bases between. Germline V gives CDR1 SGHRS, CDR2 YFSETQ. The CDR3 contains 14 residues. The material was PBMCs, obtained before TCRalphabeta/CD19-depleted stem cell transplant. This sequence joins TRBV5-1 and TRBJ2-2; TRBD1 or TRBD2 may be the D gene (5 bases each). The sequence was collected from a child aged 2 to 10 with inherited bone marrow failure, due to receive a stem cell transplant. For the CDR3, the DNA is TGCGCCAGCAGCTTGGCTTTGGGGGTCGGGGAGCTGTTTTTT. This gives the protein CASSLALGVGELFF.